This T cell receptor (beta chain) was observed in a study of blood T cell repertoires in COVID-19. At the level of the study: The United States, Italy and Spain supplied acute and convalescent COVID-19 samples.

This clone was counted a few times. Here immunoSEQ multiplex PCR was the method, and the copy in TCRdb shows in-frame clones only, minus some. The sample has roughly 35,000 clones; approximately 81% are singletons. The receptor was derived from a man older than 75 with active or convalescent COVID-19. The sequenced material came from peripheral blood.

CDR3 residues: CASSAADRGRDEQYF. Here the CDR3 DNA reads TGTGCCAGCAGCGCCGCGGACAGGGGGCGGGACGAGCAGTACTTC. The rearrangement joins TRBV9 to TRBJ2-7, with TRBD1 matching over 11 bases. V lost 3 bases to trimming and J lost 5 bases; unmatched junction nucleotides: 7. CDR3 length equals 15 residues. Germline CDR1 SGDLS, CDR2 YYNGEE.